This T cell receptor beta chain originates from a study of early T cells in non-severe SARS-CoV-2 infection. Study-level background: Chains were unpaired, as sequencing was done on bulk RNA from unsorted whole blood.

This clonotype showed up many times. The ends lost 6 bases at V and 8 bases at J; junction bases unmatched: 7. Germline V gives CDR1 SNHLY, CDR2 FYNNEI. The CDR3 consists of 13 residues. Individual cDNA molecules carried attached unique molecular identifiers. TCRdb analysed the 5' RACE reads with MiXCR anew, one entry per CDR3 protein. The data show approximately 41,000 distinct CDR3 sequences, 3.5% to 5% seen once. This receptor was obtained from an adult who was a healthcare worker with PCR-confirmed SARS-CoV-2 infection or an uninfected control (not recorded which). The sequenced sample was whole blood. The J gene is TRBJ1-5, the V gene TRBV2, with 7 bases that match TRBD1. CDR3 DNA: TGTGCCAGCAGATTACAGGGGTTGGAGCCCCAGCATTTT. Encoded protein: CASRLQGLEPQHF.